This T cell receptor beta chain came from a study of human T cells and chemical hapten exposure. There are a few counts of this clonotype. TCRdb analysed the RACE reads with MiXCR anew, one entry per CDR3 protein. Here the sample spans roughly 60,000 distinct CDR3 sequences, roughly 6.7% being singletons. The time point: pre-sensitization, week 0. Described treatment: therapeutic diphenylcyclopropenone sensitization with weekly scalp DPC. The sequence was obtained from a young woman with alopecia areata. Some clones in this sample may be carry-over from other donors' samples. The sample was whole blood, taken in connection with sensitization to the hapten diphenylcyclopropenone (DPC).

The CDR3 sequence: CASSPRTSMNTEAFF. The CDR3 nucleotides read TGTGCCAGCAGTCCCCGGACCAGTATGAACACTGAAGCTTTCTTT. This chain joins TRBV27 and TRBJ1-1; no reliable D call. The ends were cut back, 5 bases at V and 0 bases at J, with 13 bases in the middle. The germline CDR1 and CDR2 sequences are MNHEY and SMNVEV (reference sequence). The CDR3 consists of 15 residues.